The source of this T cell receptor (beta chain) is a study of Ad26.COV2.S vaccination and SARS-CoV-2 variants. The CDR3 is made up of 16 amino acids. Deletions cut 5 bases from V and 2 bases from J, with 18 bases between. The germline CDR1 and CDR2 sequences are MDHEN and SYDVKM. Assay: immunoSEQ multiplex PCR; the TCRdb copy retains only in-frame clones and omits some. The sample contains roughly 510,000 clones, around nine tenths of which appear only once. Stated treatment: over 15 received Ad26.COV2.S at low or high dose, single or two shots; 5 received placebo; per-sample allocation not given. Day 63 after the first vaccine or placebo injection was the time point for sampling.

The chain has TRBV28 and TRBJ1-1, with a tentative D call TRBD1 (5 bases). The sample was peripheral blood, taken in a trial of Ad26.COV2.S vaccine versus placebo. The sequence derives from a person aged 18-60 years who received the Ad26.COV2.S COVID-19 vaccine or a placebo. This CDR3 is CASSLPQDNLNTEAFF. CDR3 DNA sequence: TGTGCCAGCAGTCTCCCTCAGGACAACCTAAACACTGAAGCTTTCTTT.